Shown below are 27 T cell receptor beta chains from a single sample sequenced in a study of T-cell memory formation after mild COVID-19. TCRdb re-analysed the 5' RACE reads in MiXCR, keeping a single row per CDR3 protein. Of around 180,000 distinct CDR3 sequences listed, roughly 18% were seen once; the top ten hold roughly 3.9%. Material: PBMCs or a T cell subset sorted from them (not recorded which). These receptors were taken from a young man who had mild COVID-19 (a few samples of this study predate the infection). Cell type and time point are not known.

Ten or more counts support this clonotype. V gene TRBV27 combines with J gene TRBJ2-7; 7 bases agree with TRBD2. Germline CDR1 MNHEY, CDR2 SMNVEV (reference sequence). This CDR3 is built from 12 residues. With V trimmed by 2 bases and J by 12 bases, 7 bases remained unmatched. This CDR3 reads CASSLMGGDLYV. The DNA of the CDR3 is TGTGCCAGCAGTTTAATGGGGGGGGACCTGTACGTC.

The CDR3 DNA is TGTGCCAGCAGCTTCCGTAGCGGGGGGGATCTTGATACGCAGTATTTT. Residues: CASSFRSGGDLDTQYF. The V and J genes are TRBV7-2 and TRBJ2-3; 11 bases align to TRBD2. The CDR3 has 16 amino acids. Germline lookup yields CDR1 SGHTA and CDR2 FQGNSA. Losses at the gene ends were 3 bases for V and 6 bases for J; bases not matched to a gene: 8.

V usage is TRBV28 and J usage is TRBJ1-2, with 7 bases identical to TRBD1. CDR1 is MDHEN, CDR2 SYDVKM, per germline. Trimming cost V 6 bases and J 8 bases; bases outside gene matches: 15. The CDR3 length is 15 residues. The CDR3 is CASSRPGTGAYGYTF. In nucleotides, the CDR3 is TGTGCCAGCAGCCGTCCCGGAACAGGGGCTTACGGCTACACCTTC.

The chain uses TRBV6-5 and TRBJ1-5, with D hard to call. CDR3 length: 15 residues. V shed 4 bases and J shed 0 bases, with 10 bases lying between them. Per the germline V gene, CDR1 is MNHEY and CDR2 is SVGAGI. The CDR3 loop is CASSSVPSSNQPQHF. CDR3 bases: TGTGCCAGCAGTTCGGTTCCAAGTAGCAATCAGCCCCAGCATTTT.

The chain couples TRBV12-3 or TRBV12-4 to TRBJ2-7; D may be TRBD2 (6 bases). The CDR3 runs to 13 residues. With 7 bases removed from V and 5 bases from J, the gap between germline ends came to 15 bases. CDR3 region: CASTNHGSDEQYV. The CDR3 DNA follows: TGTGCCAGCACCAATCACGGGAGCGACGAGCAGTACGTC.

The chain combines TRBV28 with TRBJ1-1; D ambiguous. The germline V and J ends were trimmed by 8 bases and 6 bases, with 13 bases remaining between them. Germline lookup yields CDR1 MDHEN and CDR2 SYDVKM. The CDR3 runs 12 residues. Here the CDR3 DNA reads TGTGCCAGCGAGAACCCGATGGCTGAAGCTTTCTTT. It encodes CASENPMAEAFF.

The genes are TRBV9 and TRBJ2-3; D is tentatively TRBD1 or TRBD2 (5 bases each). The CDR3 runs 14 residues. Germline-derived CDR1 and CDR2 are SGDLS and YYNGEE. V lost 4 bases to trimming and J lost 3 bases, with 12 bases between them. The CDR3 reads CASSHSGGTDTQYF. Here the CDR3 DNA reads TGTGCCAGCAGCCACAGTGGGGGAACAGATACGCAGTATTTT. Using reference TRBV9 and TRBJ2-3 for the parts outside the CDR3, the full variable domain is DSGVTQTPKHLITATGQRVTLRCSPRSGDLSVYWYQQSLDQGLQFLIQYYNGEERAKGNILERFSAQQFPDLHSELNLSSLELGDSALYFCASSHSGGTDTQYFGPGTRLTVL.

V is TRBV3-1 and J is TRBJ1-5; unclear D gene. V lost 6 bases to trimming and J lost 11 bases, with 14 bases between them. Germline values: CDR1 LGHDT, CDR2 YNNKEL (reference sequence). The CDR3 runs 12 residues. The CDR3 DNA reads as TGTGCCAGCAGTTTGGGAGCCGCCGCCCAGCATTTT. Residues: CASSLGAAAQHF.

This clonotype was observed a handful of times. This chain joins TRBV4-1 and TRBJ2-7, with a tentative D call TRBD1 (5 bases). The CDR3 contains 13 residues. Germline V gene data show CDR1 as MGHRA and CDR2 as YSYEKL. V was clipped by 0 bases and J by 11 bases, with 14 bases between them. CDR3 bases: TGCGCCAGCAGCCAAGATTGGGGCAGCCAAGAGTACTTC. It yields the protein CASSQDWGSQEYF.

As DNA, the CDR3 is TGTGCCAGCAGCCCGCCGGGCAGGGCAAATCAGCCCCAGCATTTT. As protein: CASSPPGRANQPQHF. The chain joins TRBV7-8 to TRBJ1-5; perhaps TRBD1 as D (5 bases). V shed 5 bases and J shed 4 bases, with 15 bases lying between them. This CDR3 has 15 amino acids. In germline, CDR1 is SGHVS, CDR2 FQNEAQ.

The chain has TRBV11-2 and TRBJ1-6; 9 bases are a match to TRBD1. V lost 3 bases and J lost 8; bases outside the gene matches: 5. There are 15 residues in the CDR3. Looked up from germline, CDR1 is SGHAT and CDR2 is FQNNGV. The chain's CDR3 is CASSLGDRDYSPLHF. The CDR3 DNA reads TGTGCCAGCAGCTTGGGGGACAGGGATTATTCACCCCTCCACTTT.

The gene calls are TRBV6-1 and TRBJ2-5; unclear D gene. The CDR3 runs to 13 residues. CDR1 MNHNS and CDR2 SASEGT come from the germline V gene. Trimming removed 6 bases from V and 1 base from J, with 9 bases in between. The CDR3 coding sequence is TGTGCCAGCAGCCCGGTGCTCCAAGAGACCCAGTACTTC. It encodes CASSPVLQETQYF.

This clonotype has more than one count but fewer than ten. The CDR3 DNA reads TGTGCCAGCAGGGGGACAGGGGTAAAGGCCCAGTACTTC. This gives the protein CASRGTGVKAQYF. The genes are TRBV6-5 and TRBJ2-5; 10 nucleotides line up with TRBD1. The V gene end was trimmed by 6 bases and the J gene end by 9 bases; junction bases not matched to a gene: 7. Germline CDR1 reads MNHEY; CDR2 reads SVGAGI. The CDR3 runs to 13 residues.

This CDR3 reads CASRAGTDYTDTQYF. In nucleotides, the CDR3 is TGTGCCAGCAGGGCCGGGACAGATTACACAGATACGCAGTATTTT. The chain carries TRBV12-3 or TRBV12-4 and TRBJ2-3, with 7 bases that match TRBD1. This CDR3 spans 15 amino acids. The ends lost 6 bases at V and 2 bases at J; junction bases unmatched: 8.

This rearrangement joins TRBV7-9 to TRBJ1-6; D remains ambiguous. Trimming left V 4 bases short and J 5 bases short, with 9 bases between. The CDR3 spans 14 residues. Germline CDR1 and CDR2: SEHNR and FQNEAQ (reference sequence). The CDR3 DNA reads TGTGCCAGCAGCTGGCTCGGAAATAATTCACCCCTCCACTTT. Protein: CASSWLGNNSPLHF.

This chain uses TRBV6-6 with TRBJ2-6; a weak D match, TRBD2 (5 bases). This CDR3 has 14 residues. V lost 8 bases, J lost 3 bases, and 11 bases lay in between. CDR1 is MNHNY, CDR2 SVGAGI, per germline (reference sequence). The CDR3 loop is CASRGAVGANVLTF. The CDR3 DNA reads TGTGCCAGCCGGGGAGCGGTTGGGGCCAACGTCCTGACTTTC.

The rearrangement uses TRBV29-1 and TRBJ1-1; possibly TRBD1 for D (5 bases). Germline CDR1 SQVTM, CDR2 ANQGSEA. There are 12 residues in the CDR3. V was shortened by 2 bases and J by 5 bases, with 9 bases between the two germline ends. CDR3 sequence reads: CSVERGRTEAFF. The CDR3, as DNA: TGCAGCGTTGAAAGGGGCCGGACTGAAGCTTTCTTT.

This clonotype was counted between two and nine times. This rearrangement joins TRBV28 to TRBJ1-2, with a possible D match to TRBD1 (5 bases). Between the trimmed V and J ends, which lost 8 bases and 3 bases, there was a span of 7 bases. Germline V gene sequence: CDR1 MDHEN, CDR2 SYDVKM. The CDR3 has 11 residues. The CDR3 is CASGTDYGYTF. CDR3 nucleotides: TGTGCCAGCGGGACGGACTATGGCTACACCTTC.

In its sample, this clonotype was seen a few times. The CDR3 DNA reads TGTGCCAGCACCTTGCGAAGGGATACGGGCTACACCTTC. Residues: CASTLRRDTGYTF. The chain links TRBV2 to TRBJ1-2, with D uncertain. Trimming took 7 bases from V and 8 from J, leaving 17 bases between them. Germline loops: CDR1 SNHLY, CDR2 FYNNEI. The CDR3 has 13 residues.

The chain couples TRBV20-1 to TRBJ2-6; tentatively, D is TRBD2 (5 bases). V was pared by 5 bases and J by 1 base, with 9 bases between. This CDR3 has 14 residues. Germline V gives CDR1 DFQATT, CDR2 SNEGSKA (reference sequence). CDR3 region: CSAPTRSGANVLTF. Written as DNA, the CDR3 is TGCAGTGCTCCTACTAGGTCTGGGGCCAACGTCCTGACTTTC.

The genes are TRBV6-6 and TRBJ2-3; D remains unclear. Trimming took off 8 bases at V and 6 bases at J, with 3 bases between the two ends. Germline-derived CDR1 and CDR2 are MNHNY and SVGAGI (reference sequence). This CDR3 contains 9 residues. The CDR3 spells CASGDTQYF. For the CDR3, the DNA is TGTGCCAGCGGGGATACGCAGTATTTT.

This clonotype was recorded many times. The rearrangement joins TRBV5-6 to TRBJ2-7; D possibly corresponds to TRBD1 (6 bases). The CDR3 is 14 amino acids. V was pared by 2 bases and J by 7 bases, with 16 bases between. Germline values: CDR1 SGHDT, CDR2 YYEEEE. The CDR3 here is CASSLRTGMGEQYF. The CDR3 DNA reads TGTGCCAGCAGCTTACGAACAGGGATGGGGGAGCAGTACTTC.

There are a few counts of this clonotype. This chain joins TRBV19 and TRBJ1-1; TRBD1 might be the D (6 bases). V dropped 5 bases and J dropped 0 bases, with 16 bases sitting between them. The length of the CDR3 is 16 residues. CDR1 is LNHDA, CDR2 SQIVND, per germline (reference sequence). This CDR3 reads CASSSPGGGLNTEAFF. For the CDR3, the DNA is TGTGCCAGTAGTTCTCCGGGCGGGGGCCTGAACACTGAAGCTTTCTTT.

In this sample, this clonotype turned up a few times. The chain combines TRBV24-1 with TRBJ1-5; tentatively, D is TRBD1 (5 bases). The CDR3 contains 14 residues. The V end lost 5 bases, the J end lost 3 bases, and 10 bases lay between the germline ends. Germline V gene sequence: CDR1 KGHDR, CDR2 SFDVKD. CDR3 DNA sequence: TGTGCCACCAGTGGAGGGACGAACAATCAGCCCCAGCATTTT. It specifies CATSGGTNNQPQHF.

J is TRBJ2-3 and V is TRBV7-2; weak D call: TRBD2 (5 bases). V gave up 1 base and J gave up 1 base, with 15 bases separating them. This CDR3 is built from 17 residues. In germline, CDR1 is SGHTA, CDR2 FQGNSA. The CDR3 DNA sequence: TGTGCCAGCAGCTTAGGTATTGCGGGTCGCGGCACAGATACGCAGTATTTT. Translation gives CASSLGIAGRGTDTQYF. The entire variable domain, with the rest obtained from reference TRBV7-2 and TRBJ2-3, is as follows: GAGVSQSPSNKVTEKGKDVELRCDPISGHTALYWYRQSLGQGLEFLIYFQGNSAPDKSGLPSDRFSAERTGGSVSTLTIQRTQQEDSAVYLCASSLGIAGRGTDTQYFGPGTRLTVL.

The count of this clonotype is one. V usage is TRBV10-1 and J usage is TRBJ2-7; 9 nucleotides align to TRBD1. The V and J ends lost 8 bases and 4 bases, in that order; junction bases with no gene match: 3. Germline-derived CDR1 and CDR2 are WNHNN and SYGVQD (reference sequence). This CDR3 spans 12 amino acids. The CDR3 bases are TGCGCCAGCGGGGGACAGGGATACGAGCAGTACTTC. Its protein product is CASGGQGYEQYF.

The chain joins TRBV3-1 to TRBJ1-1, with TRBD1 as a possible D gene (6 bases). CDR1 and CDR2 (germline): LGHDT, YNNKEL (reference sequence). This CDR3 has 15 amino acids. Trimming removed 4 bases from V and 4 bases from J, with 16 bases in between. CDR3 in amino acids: CASSPSPGGGTEAFF. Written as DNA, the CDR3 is TGTGCCAGCAGCCCTTCCCCGGGGGGCGGCACTGAAGCTTTCTTT.